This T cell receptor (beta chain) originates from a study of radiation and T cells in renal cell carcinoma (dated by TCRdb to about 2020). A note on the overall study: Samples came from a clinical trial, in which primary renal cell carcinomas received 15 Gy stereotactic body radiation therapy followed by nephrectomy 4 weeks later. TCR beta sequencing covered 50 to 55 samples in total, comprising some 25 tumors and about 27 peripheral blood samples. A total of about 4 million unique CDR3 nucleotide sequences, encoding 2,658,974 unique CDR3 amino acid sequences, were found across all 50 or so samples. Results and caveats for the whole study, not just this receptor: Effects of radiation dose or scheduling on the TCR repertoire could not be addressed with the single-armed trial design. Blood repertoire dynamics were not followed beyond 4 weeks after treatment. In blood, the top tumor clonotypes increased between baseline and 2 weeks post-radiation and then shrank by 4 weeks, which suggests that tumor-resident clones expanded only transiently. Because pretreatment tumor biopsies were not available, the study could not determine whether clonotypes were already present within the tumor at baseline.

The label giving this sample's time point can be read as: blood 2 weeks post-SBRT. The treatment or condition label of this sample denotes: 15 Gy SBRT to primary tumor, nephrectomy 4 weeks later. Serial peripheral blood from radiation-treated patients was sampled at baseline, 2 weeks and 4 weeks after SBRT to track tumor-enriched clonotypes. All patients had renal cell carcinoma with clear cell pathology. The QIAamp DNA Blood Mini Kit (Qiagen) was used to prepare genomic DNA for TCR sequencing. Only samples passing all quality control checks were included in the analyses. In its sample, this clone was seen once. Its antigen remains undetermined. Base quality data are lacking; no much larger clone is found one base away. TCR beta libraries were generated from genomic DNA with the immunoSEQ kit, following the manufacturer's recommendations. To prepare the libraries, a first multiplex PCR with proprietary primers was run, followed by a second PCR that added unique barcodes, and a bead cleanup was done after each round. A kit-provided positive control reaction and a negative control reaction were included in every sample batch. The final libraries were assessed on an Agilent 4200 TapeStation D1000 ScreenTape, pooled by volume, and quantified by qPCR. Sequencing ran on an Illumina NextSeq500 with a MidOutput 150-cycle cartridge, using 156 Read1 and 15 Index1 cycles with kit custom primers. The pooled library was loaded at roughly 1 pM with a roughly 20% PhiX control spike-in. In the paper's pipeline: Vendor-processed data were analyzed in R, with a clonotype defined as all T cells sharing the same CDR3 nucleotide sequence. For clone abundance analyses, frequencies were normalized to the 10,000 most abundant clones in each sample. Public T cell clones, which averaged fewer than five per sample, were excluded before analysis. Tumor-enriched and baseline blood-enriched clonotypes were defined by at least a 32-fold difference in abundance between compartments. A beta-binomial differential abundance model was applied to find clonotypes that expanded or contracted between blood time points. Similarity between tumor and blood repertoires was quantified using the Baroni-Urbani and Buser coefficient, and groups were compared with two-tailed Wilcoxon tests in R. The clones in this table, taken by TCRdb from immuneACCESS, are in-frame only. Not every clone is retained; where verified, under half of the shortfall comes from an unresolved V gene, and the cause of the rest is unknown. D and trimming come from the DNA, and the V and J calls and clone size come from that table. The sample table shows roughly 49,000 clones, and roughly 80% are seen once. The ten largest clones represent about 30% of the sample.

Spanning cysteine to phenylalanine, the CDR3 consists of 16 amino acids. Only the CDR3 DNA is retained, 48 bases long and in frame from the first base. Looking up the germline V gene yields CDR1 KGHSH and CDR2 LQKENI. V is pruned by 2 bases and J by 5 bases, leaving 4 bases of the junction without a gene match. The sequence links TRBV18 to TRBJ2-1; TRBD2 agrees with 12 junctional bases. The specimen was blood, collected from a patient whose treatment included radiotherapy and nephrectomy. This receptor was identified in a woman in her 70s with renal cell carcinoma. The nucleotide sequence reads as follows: TGTGCCAGCTCACCATTACGGACTAGCGGGAACAATGAGCAGTTCTTC. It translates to CASSPLRTSGNNEQFF.